Listed here are 28 T cell receptor beta chains from one sample, sequenced in a study of regulatory dendritic cells for organ transplantation. No antigen has been assigned to these receptors. Sorted subsets were CFSE-labeled and cultured approximately 5 days with allogeneic dendritic cells. Clones were sequenced by immunoSEQ multiplex PCR, and TCRdb holds only the in-frame ones, with some missing. The sample records about 12,000 clones, 75% to 85% being singletons. What was sequenced was naive CD8+ T cells from blood cultured with regulatory dendritic cells. Subset meaning: CD45RA+ naive T cells. These receptors all come from a human donor in good health.

This sequence joins TRBV7-2 and TRBJ2-1; tentative D call: TRBD1 (6 bases). The V gene lost 1 base and the J gene lost 3 bases, with 13 bases spanning the gap. The CDR3 runs to 16 residues. In germline, CDR1 is SGHTA, CDR2 FQGNSA. The CDR3, as DNA: TGTGCCAGCAGCTTAGAGAGGGGGAGATTCTACAATGAGCAGTTCTTC. It encodes CASSLERGRFYNEQFF.

The chain has TRBV2 and TRBJ2-3, with TRBD2 matching over 12 bases. The CDR3 covers 17 residues. In germline, CDR1 is SNHLY, CDR2 FYNNEI. V shed 2 bases and J 2 bases; nucleotides not matched to a gene: 5. The CDR3 here is CASSEITSGGPTDTQYF. CDR3 coding DNA: TGTGCCAGCAGTGAAATAACTAGCGGGGGGCCCACAGATACGCAGTATTTT. The full variable domain, completed using reference TRBV2 and TRBJ2-3, is EPEVTQTPSHQVTQMGQEVILRCVPISNHLYFYWYRQILGQKVEFLVSFYNNEISEKSEIFDDQFSVERPDGSNFTLKIRSTKLEDSAMYFCASSEITSGGPTDTQYFGPGTRLTVL.

This chain joins TRBV13 and TRBJ2-2, with 8 bases aligning to TRBD2. The J segment lost 1 base and the V segment lost 3 bases, leaving 1 base of the junction unmatched. CDR1 and CDR2 from the germline V gene are PRHDT and FYEKMQ (reference sequence). The CDR3 sequence is 15 residues long. Here the CDR3 reads CASSFLAGNTGELFF. The CDR3 DNA reads as TGTGCCAGCAGCTTCCTAGCGGGGAACACCGGGGAGCTGTTTTTT.

This clone was detected only a few times. The rearrangement uses TRBV5-4 and TRBJ1-1; tentative D call: TRBD1 (5 bases). This CDR3 has 12 amino acids. The V gene lost 3 bases and the J gene lost 4 bases, with 7 bases spanning the gap. CDR1 is SGHNT and CDR2 is YYREEE in the germline V gene (reference sequence). The chain's CDR3 is CASSWGGTEAFF. The CDR3 coding sequence is TGTGCCAGCAGCTGGGGGGGCACTGAAGCTTTCTTT.

The chain couples TRBV5-6 to TRBJ2-6; 12 nucleotides agree with TRBD1. This CDR3 contains 19 residues. The V and J ends lost 5 bases and 1 base, in that order; junction bases with no gene match: 10. The germline V gene has CDR1 SGHDT and CDR2 YYEEEE. The CDR3 DNA reads TGTGCCAGCAGGTCACCCAGGGACAGGGGGCGATCTGGGGCCAACGTCCTGACTTTC. This codes for CASRSPRDRGRSGANVLTF. The full variable domain, with the rest looked up from reference TRBV5-6 and TRBJ2-6, is DAGVTQSPTHLIKTRGQQVTLRCSPKSGHDTVSWYQQALGQGPQFIFQYYEEEERQRGNFPDRFSGHQFPNYSSELNVNALLLGDSALYLCASRSPRDRGRSGANVLTFGAGSRLTVL.

This chain links TRBV7-9 with TRBJ2-2, with D hard to call. Trimming pared 6 bases from V and 11 bases from J, leaving 10 bases between. CDR1 and CDR2 from the germline V gene are SEHNR and FQNEAQ (reference sequence). The CDR3 totals 11 residues. CDR3 sequence (DNA): TGTGCCAGCAGACCTTCGCGAGAGCTGTTTTTT. As protein: CASRPSRELFF.

The V call is TRBV4-3, the J call TRBJ1-6, with D perhaps TRBD1 (5 bases). Germline V CDR1 and CDR2: LGHNA, YSLEER. This CDR3 is 17 amino acids long. The V gene lost 0 bases and the J gene lost 7 bases, with 16 bases spanning the gap. The CDR3 DNA reads as TGCGCCAGCAGCCAAGATTACCAGGGAGGATGGAATTCACCCCTCCACTTT. This translates into CASSQDYQGGWNSPLHF.

The chain employs TRBV5-1 and TRBJ1-2; D unresolved. V was trimmed by 4 bases and J by 7 bases, leaving 11 bases between them. Germline loops: CDR1 SGHRS, CDR2 YFSETQ. CDR3 length: 12 residues. The CDR3 is CASSNDSGGYTF. DNA for the CDR3: TGCGCCAGCAGCAATGACTCGGGTGGCTACACCTTC.

The chain has TRBV12-5 and TRBJ1-1, with D maybe TRBD1 (5 bases). This CDR3 region has 13 residues. Trimming stripped 5 bases from V and 5 bases from J, with 12 bases between. Looked up from germline, CDR1 is LGHNT and CDR2 is FRNRAP. CDR3 coding DNA: TGTGCTAGTGGTGGGGGGGTGGTGACTGAAGCTTTCTTT. It translates to CASGGGVVTEAFF.

The chain is built from TRBV19 and TRBJ1-1; D not certain. Trimming removed 1 base from V and 0 bases from J, with 9 bases in between. Looked up from germline, CDR1 is LNHDA and CDR2 is SQIVND (reference sequence). The CDR3 runs 15 residues. Here the CDR3 DNA reads TGTGCCAGTAGTATAGGGAGCGAGTTGAACACTGAAGCTTTCTTT. It codes for CASSIGSELNTEAFF.

V gene TRBV2 combines with J gene TRBJ2-1; 16 positions agree with TRBD2. Germline V CDR1 and CDR2: SNHLY, FYNNEI. The trim removed 6 bases at V and 4 bases at J, leaving 6 bases unmatched. The CDR3 has 17 residues. In nucleotides, the CDR3 is TGTGCCAGCAGGGGGACTAGCGGGGGGGCCCGATACAATGAGCAGTTCTTC. Its translation: CASRGTSGGARYNEQFF.

The sample holds a few counts of this clone. The chain recombines TRBV7-9 with TRBJ1-5; no reliable D call. V was cut by 4 bases and J by 1 base, with 14 bases left in between. CDR1 and CDR2 from the germline V gene are SEHNR and FQNEAQ (reference sequence). There are 16 residues in the CDR3. CDR3 coding DNA: TGTGCCAGCAGCTCTTTTCGTGGGGAGAGCAATCAGCCCCAGCATTTT. Its protein product is CASSSFRGESNQPQHF.

In regard to this clone: Other DNA sequences within the sample encode an identical CDR3. The rearrangement joins TRBV27 to TRBJ1-4, with D perhaps matching TRBD1 (5 bases). The CDR3 length is 16 residues. Per germline, CDR1 MNHEY and CDR2 SMNVEV (reference sequence). V dropped 4 bases and J dropped 0 bases, with 12 bases sitting between them. The CDR3 DNA sequence: TGTGCCAGCAGTTATCGTCCAGGGTCAACTAATGAAAAACTGTTTTTT. Protein sequence: CASSYRPGSTNEKLFF.

This clone has a handful of counts. This chain links TRBV19 with TRBJ1-5; D is undetermined. V was pared by 5 bases and J by 1 base, with 18 bases between. The CDR3 sequence is 17 residues long. Germline V gene data show CDR1 as LNHDA and CDR2 as SQIVND (reference sequence). For the CDR3, the DNA is TGTGCCAGTAGTTCAACTAGTGGGGTTTACAGCAATCAGCCCCAGCATTTT. Amino acids: CASSSTSGVYSNQPQHF.

This sequence joins TRBV25-1 and TRBJ2-5, with 15 positions matching TRBD2. V was clipped by 3 bases and J by 6 bases; unmatched bases: 5. The CDR3 totals 16 residues. Germline V lookup: CDR1 MGHDK, CDR2 SYGVNS. The CDR3 region is CASSDWTSGGAKTQYF. The CDR3 DNA reads TGTGCCAGCAGTGATTGGACTAGCGGGGGGGCGAAGACCCAGTACTTC.

The chain recombines TRBV11-2 with TRBJ2-1; 10 bases line up with TRBD1. CDR1 SGHAT and CDR2 FQNNGV come from the germline V gene. CDR3 length: 15 residues. Unmatched junction bases numbered 8, after V lost 5 bases and J lost 7 bases. The CDR3 sequence is CASSRLGQGSNEQFF. For the CDR3, the DNA is TGTGCCAGCAGCCGGTTGGGACAGGGGTCAAATGAGCAGTTCTTC.

The chain couples TRBV28 to TRBJ2-1, with a weak D call TRBD1 (5 bases). V was clipped by 5 bases and J by 4 bases, with 9 bases between them. The CDR3 is made up of 13 amino acids. The germline V gene has CDR1 MDHEN and CDR2 SYDVKM. CDR3 nucleotides: TGTGCCAGCAGTCTGACAGAGTACAATGAGCAGTTCTTC. This gives the protein CASSLTEYNEQFF.

V usage is TRBV15 and J usage is TRBJ1-2; D might be TRBD1 (6 bases). The CDR3 consists of 16 residues. Germline CDR1 is LNHNV and CDR2 is YYDKDF (reference sequence). V lost 3 bases and J 0 bases, leaving 14 bases between the germline ends. CDR3 loop: CATSSTEGHANYGYTF. CDR3 nucleotide sequence: TGTGCCACCAGCAGTACCGAGGGACACGCTAACTATGGCTACACCTTC.

The V gene is TRBV6-1, the J gene TRBJ1-2; TRBD1 is a possible D gene (5 bases). CDR1 MNHNS and CDR2 SASEGT come from the germline V gene. The CDR3 is 12 residues long. The ends were cut back, 5 bases at V and 5 bases at J, with 9 bases in the middle. The CDR3 DNA reads as TGTGCCAGCAGTCCCGACAGTTATGGCTACACCTTC. It yields the protein CASSPDSYGYTF.

The chain joins TRBV7-3 to TRBJ2-3, with TRBD1 as a possible D gene (6 bases). In germline, CDR1 is SGHTA, CDR2 FQGTGA. There are 16 residues in the CDR3. V lost 5 bases and J 5 bases, leaving 20 bases between the germline ends. The chain's CDR3 is CASSLVTGTSGDTQYF. The DNA of the CDR3 is TGTGCCAGCAGCCTCGTCACCGGGACAAGCGGAGATACGCAGTATTTT.

This clone is classed as medium-sized. V and J are TRBV7-9 and TRBJ2-7, with D uncertain. Trimming took 6 bases from V and 0 from J, leaving 9 bases between them. CDR3 length: 13 amino acids. Per the germline V gene, CDR1 is SEHNR and CDR2 is FQNEAQ (reference sequence). CDR3 in amino acids: CASSQSGSYEQYF. The CDR3 nucleotides read TGTGCCAGCAGTCAATCGGGCTCCTACGAGCAGTACTTC.

This clone was seen a handful of times. The chain has TRBV7-2 and TRBJ1-2, with D unresolved. Trimming took 2 bases from V and 8 from J, leaving 15 bases between them. Per germline, CDR1 SGHTA and CDR2 FQGNSA. This CDR3 region has 14 residues. The CDR3 DNA reads TGTGCCAGCAGCTTAACCCCCTCCCCAGAAGGCTACACCTTC. Amino acids: CASSLTPSPEGYTF. Using reference TRBV7-2 and TRBJ1-2 for the parts outside the CDR3, the full variable domain is GAGVSQSPSNKVTEKGKDVELRCDPISGHTALYWYRQSLGQGLEFLIYFQGNSAPDKSGLPSDRFSAERTGGSVSTLTIQRTQQEDSAVYLCASSLTPSPEGYTFGSGTRLTVV.

V and J are TRBV9 and TRBJ2-1; 8 positions agree with TRBD1. CDR3 length equals 13 residues. V gave up 3 bases and J gave up 6 bases; unmatched junction bases: 2. Germline loops: CDR1 SGDLS, CDR2 YYNGEE. Here the CDR3 reads CASSGTGGNEQFF. The CDR3 coding sequence is TGTGCCAGCAGCGGAACAGGGGGCAATGAGCAGTTCTTC.

This chain joins TRBV12-5 and TRBJ2-7, with a tentative D call TRBD2 (5 bases). CDR3 length: 14 residues. From germline, CDR1 is LGHNT and CDR2 FRNRAP. Between the trimmed V and J ends, which lost 2 bases and 5 bases, there was a span of 13 bases. CDR3 amino acids: CASGLTRRLHEQYF. The DNA of the CDR3 is TGTGCTAGTGGTTTGACTAGAAGGTTGCACGAGCAGTACTTC.

This chain uses TRBV11-3 with TRBJ2-7; TRBD1 agrees at 10 bases. Germline CDR1 reads SGHNT; CDR2 reads YENEEA. J gave up 2 bases and V 4 bases, and 2 bases lay outside the gene matches. This CDR3 region has 14 residues. The CDR3 spells CASSWGTGAYEQYF. For the CDR3, the DNA is TGTGCCAGCAGCTGGGGGACAGGGGCCTACGAGCAGTACTTC.

This rearrangement joins TRBV5-4 to TRBJ2-7; 8 bases are shared with TRBD2. Unmatched junction bases numbered 5, after V lost 1 base and J lost 5 bases. CDR1 is SGHNT, CDR2 YYREEE, per germline (reference sequence). This CDR3 region has 14 residues. CDR3 region: CASSLSGGSHEQYF. The CDR3 coding sequence is TGTGCCAGCAGCTTGAGCGGGGGCTCGCACGAGCAGTACTTC.

The V and J genes are TRBV9 and TRBJ1-4; 7 bases fit TRBD1. This CDR3 has 15 residues. Germline V gives CDR1 SGDLS, CDR2 YYNGEE. V lost 0 bases, J lost 6 bases, and 5 bases stayed unmatched. DNA of the CDR3: TGTGCCAGCAGCGTAGGGGACAGTCTTTATGAAAAACTGTTTTTT. It encodes CASSVGDSLYEKLFF.

This chain connects TRBV9 to TRBJ1-1, with D possibly matching TRBD1 (5 bases). V lost 0 bases, J lost 1 base, and 10 bases lay in between. The CDR3 runs to 15 residues. Per germline, CDR1 SGDLS and CDR2 YYNGEE. CDR3 in amino acids: CASSVVGAPNTEAFF. The CDR3 bases are TGTGCCAGCAGCGTAGTAGGGGCACCGAACACTGAAGCTTTCTTT.